The text below deals with one T cell receptor (beta chain). The data originate from a study of control samples from healthy donors and cancer patients. This CDR3 is built from 14 residues. The germline gives CDR1 SGHNT, CDR2 YYREEE (reference sequence). V trimming: 0 bases; J trimming: 1 base; junction bases outside the gene matches: 0. The method was immunoSEQ multiplex PCR; TCRdb's version includes in-frame clones alone and lacks a portion of them. The repertoire has 390,000 or so clones, 90% of them found once; the top ten carry more than 6%. The receptor's source is a man in his forties with head and neck cancer. The sample comprised PBMCs. The V and J genes are TRBV5-4 and TRBJ2-7; TRBD2 agrees at 8 bases. The CDR3 spells CASSLGLASYEQYF. The CDR3 region has the DNA TGTGCCAGCAGCTTGGGACTAGCGTCCTACGAGCAGTACTTC. Looking up the rest from reference TRBV5-4 and TRBJ2-7 gives the full variable domain: ETGVTQSPTHLIKTRGQQVTLRCSSQSGHNTVSWYQQALGQGPQFIFQYYREEENGRGNFPPRFSGLQFPNYSSELNVNALELDDSALYLCASSLGLASYEQYFGPGTRLTVT.